This T cell receptor beta chain was captured in a study of T cells after yellow fever vaccination. Study-wide points: High-abundance clonotypes from the bulk population could contaminate FACS-sorted repertoires.

With regard to this clonotype: Its antigen is unidentified.

TCRdb passed the 5' RACE reads through MiXCR, listing each CDR3 protein once. The sample holds 360,000 or so distinct CDR3 sequences; under 14% are singletons and the top ten take less than 20%. This CDR3 comprises 14 residues. V shed 8 bases, J shed 4 bases, and the junction held 9 bases outside the gene matches. Germline CDR1 reads SNHLY; CDR2 reads FYNNEI. Sequences were derived from PBMCs, sampled on the day of the first yellow fever vaccination. This TCR was sampled from a man aged 18 to 30 who received the YFV17D yellow fever vaccine. The J gene is TRBJ2-5, the V gene TRBV2; 8 bases match TRBD1. CDR3 in DNA: TGTGCCAGCCTCCTCCAACAGGGGGGAGAGACCCAGTACTTC. Translation gives CASLLQQGGETQYF.